This T cell receptor (beta chain) was identified during a study of blood T cell repertoires in COVID-19. CDR1 and CDR2 (germline): SGHRS, YFSETQ. Trimming shortened V by 0 bases and J by 6 bases, and 13 bases separated the two germline ends. The length of the CDR3 is 14 residues. Generated by immunoSEQ multiplex PCR, the TCRdb table keeps only in-frame clones and is missing some. In the table there are 250,000 to 350,000 clones, roughly 87% of which are singletons. The sequenced sample was peripheral blood. The TCR comes from a young man with active or convalescent COVID-19. The chain combines TRBV5-1 with TRBJ2-7, with a weak D call TRBD1 (6 bases). The CDR3 spells CASSLGQALGEQYF. The CDR3 bases are TGCGCCAGCAGCTTGGGACAGGCCCTGGGCGAGCAGTACTTC.